The rows below give T cell receptor beta chains drawn from one sample of a study of T cell responses to AZD1222 COVID-19 vaccine. Clones were read by immunoSEQ multiplex PCR, and TCRdb kept only the in-frame ones, dropping some. This sample has 150,000 or so clones, with around 88% found just once. The specimen comprised peripheral blood, sampled on day 0 of AZD1222 vaccination. The origin of the receptors is an adult in good health. Each CDR3 is given with its conserved first and last residue.

j_call: TRBJ1-1
v_call: TRBV7-9
cdr3_aa: CASSFGTGTEAFF

j_call: TRBJ1-3
v_call: TRBV6-5
cdr3_aa: CASSYSRQDGNTIYF

j_call: TRBJ2-3
v_call: TRBV5-1
cdr3_aa: CASSFGLEITGTDTQYF

j_call: TRBJ1-4
v_call: TRBV14
cdr3_aa: CASSQPSGTEKLFF

j_call: TRBJ2-4
v_call: TRBV19
cdr3_aa: CASRGPSGSSAKNIQYF

j_call: TRBJ1-3
v_call: TRBV5-4
cdr3_aa: CASSLGGTGGNTIYF

j_call: TRBJ1-1
v_call: TRBV2
cdr3_aa: CASSVLQGNTEAFF

j_call: TRBJ2-5
v_call: TRBV9
cdr3_aa: CASSVGDRRIRETQYF

j_call: TRBJ2-1
v_call: TRBV6-5
cdr3_aa: CASSYTPYNEQFF

j_call: TRBJ1-3
v_call: TRBV21-1
cdr3_aa: CASSKTLDSSGNTIYF

j_call: TRBJ2-2
v_call: TRBV2
cdr3_aa: CASARWEGGELFF

j_call: TRBJ2-7
v_call: TRBV19
cdr3_aa: CASSITTGRYEQYF

j_call: TRBJ2-2
v_call: TRBV4-1
cdr3_aa: CASSPERVNTGELFF

j_call: TRBJ1-1
v_call: TRBV18
cdr3_aa: CASSPDRAGWDTEAFF

j_call: TRBJ1-2
v_call: TRBV4-3
cdr3_aa: CASSLFRGGGGNGYTF

j_call: TRBJ1-1
v_call: TRBV29-1
cdr3_aa: CSSRTPNTEAFF

j_call: TRBJ2-6
v_call: TRBV9
cdr3_aa: CASSVAHRGLSGANVLTF